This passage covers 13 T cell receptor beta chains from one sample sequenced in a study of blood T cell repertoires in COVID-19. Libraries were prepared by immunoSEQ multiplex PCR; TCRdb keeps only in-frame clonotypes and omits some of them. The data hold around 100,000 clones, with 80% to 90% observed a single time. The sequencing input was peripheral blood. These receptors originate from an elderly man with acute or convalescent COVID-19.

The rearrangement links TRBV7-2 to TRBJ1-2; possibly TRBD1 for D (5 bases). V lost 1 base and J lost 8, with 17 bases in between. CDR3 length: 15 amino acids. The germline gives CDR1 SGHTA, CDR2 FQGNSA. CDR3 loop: CASSLVVAGPGGYTF. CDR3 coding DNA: TGTGCCAGCAGCTTAGTGGTTGCGGGGCCTGGGGGCTACACCTTC. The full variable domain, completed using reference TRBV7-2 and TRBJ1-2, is GAGVSQSPSNKVTEKGKDVELRCDPISGHTALYWYRQSLGQGLEFLIYFQGNSAPDKSGLPSDRFSAERTGGSVSTLTIQRTQQEDSAVYLCASSLVVAGPGGYTFGSGTRLTVV.

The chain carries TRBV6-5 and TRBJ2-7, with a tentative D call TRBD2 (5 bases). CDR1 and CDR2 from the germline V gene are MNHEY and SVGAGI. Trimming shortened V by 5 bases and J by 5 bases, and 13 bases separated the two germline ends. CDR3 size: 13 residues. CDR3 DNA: TGTGCCAGCAGTCAGCTTAGGGAGAACGAGCAGTACTTC. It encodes CASSQLRENEQYF.

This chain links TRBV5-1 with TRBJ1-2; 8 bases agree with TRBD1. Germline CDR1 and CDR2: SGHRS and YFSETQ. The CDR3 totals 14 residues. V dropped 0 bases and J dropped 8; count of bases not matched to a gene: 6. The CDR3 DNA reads TGCGCCAGCAGCTTGGCCGGACAGGGAGAGGGCTACACCTTC. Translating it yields CASSLAGQGEGYTF.

The CDR3 is CASSPHGAGGYNEQFF. CDR3 coding DNA: TGTGCCAGCAGCCCGCACGGGGCGGGGGGGTACAATGAGCAGTTCTTC. J is TRBJ2-1 and V is TRBV7-2, with 9 bases identical to TRBD2. This CDR3 comprises 16 residues. CDR1 SGHTA and CDR2 FQGNSA come from the germline V gene. V lost 5 bases, J lost 4 bases, and 9 bases stayed unmatched.

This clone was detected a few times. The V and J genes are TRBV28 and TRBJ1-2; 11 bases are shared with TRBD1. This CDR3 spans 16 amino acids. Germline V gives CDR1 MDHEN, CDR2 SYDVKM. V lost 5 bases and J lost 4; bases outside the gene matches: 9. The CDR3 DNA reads TGTGCCAGCAGTGTAGAGGGACAGGGGGTCCGCTATGGCTACACCTTC. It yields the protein CASSVEGQGVRYGYTF.

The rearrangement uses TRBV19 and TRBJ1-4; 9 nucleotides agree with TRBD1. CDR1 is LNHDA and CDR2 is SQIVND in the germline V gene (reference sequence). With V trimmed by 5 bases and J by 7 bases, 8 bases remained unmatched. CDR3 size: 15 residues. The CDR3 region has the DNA TGTGCCAGTAGTCCCCAGGGGACAGGGCGTGAAAAACTGTTTTTT. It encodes CASSPQGTGREKLFF.

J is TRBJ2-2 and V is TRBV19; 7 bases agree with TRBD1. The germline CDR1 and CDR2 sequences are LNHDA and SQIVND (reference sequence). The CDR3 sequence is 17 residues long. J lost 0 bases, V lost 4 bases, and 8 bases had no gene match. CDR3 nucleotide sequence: TGTGCCAGTAGTAAATATATCGGGACAGCGAACACCGGGGAGCTGTTTTTT. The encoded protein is CASSKYIGTANTGELFF.

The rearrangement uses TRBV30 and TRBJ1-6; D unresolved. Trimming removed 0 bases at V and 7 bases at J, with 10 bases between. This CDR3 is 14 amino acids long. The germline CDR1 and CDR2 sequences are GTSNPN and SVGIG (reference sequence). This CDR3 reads CAWSVGQANSPLHF. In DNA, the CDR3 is TGTGCCTGGAGTGTGGGCCAGGCCAATTCACCCCTCCACTTT.

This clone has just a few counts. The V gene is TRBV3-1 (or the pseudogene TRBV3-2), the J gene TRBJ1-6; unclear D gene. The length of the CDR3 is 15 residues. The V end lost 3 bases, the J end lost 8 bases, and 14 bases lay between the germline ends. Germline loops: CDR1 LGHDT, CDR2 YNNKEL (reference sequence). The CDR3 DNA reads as TGTGCCAGCAGCCAGCTAAGGCAGACTGATTCACCCCTCCACTTT. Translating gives CASSQLRQTDSPLHF.

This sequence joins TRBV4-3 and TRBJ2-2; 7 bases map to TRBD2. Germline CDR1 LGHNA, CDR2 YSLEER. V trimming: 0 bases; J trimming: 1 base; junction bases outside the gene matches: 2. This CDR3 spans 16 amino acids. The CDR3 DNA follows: TGCGCCAGCAGCCAAGAAGGCGGGAGGAACACCGGGGAGCTGTTTTTT. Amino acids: CASSQEGGRNTGELFF.

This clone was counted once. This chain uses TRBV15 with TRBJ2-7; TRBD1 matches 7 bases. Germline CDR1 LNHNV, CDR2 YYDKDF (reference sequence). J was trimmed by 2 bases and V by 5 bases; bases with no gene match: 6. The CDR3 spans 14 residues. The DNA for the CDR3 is TGTGCCACCAGCCCCCGGGACAGAACCTACGAGCAGTACTTC. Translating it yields CATSPRDRTYEQYF.

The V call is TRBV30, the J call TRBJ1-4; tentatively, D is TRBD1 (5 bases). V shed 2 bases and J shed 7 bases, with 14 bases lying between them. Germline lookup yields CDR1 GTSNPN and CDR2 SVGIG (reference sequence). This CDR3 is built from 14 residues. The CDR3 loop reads CAWSLGIGAEKLFF. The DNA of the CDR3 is TGTGCCTGGAGTCTTGGAATAGGGGCTGAAAAACTGTTTTTT.

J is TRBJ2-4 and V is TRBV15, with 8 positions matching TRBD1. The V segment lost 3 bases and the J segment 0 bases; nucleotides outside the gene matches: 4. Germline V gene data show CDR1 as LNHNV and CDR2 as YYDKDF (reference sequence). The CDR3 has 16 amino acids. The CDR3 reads CATSSPGTGAKNIQYF. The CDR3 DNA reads TGTGCCACCAGCAGCCCCGGGACAGGAGCCAAAAACATTCAGTACTTC.